Listed here are 3 T cell receptor beta chains from one sample, sequenced in a study of blood T cell repertoires in COVID-19 (dated by TCRdb to about 2020). Libraries were constructed by the immunoSEQ multiplex PCR assay. Not all clones reach the TCRdb copy of this immuneACCESS table, which keeps in-frame sequences only. Checked studies attribute under half of the gap to unresolved V genes and leave the rest unexplained. Within this sample are under 300,000 clones, with 80% to 90% of them counted one time only. The biggest ten clones account for about 6.9% of the sample. The sequenced sample was PBMCs or T cells enriched from blood (not recorded which). The receptor set was obtained from a woman aged 50 to 60 who had been exposed to COVID-19.

In its sample, this clone was seen a few times. CDR3 protein: CASSPRTGRLNTEAFF. The CDR3 DNA sequence: TGTGCCAGCAGCCCCAGGACAGGCCGACTGAACACTGAAGCTTTCTTT. The chain links TRBV7-8 to TRBJ1-1, with TRBD1 matching over 7 bases. CDR3 length equals 16 residues. The J segment lost 0 bases and the V segment lost 5 bases, leaving 9 bases of the junction unmatched. Germline-derived CDR1 and CDR2 are SGHVS and FQNEAQ.

The gene calls are TRBV19 and TRBJ2-7; 11 bases fit TRBD2. Germline CDR1 reads LNHDA; CDR2 reads SQIVND (reference sequence). The J segment lost 2 bases and the V segment lost 5 bases, leaving 5 bases of the junction unmatched. CDR3 length: 15 residues. The CDR3: CASSLGLAAPYEQYF. In nucleotides, the CDR3 is TGTGCCAGTAGTCTGGGACTAGCGGCACCCTACGAGCAGTACTTC.

The gene calls are TRBV2 and TRBJ2-7; 8 nucleotides line up with TRBD2. Germline CDR1 is SNHLY and CDR2 is FYNNEI. J was trimmed by 0 bases and V by 2 bases; bases with no gene match: 9. The CDR3 has 17 amino acids. CDR3 DNA sequence: TGTGCCAGCAGTGAAAAAGCGGGGGAGTTTAGCTCCTACGAGCAGTACTTC. Its translation is CASSEKAGEFSSYEQYF.